This T cell receptor (beta chain) derives from a study of blood T cell repertoires in COVID-19. Study in general: There were acute and convalescent COVID-19 samples, and they came from the United States, Italy and Spain.

As concerns this clone: The sample has other DNA sequences that encode this CDR3 too.

Cohorts were determined from participant-reported clinical history. There are 13 residues in the CDR3. V was shortened by 3 bases and J by 4 bases, with 9 bases between the two germline ends. The germline gives CDR1 ENHRY, CDR2 SYGVKD. Repertoires were generated with immunoSEQ multiplex PCR, while TCRdb's copy carries only in-frame clones and drops some. Among about 240,000 clones listed, roughly four fifths were seen once. V and J are TRBV10-3 and TRBJ1-1; D might be TRBD1 (5 bases). The source of this sequence is a woman in her thirties or forties who had been exposed to COVID-19. Sequencing used PBMCs or T cells enriched from blood (not recorded which). In nucleotides, the CDR3 is TGTGCCATCAGTGACAGGGAGGGCACTGAAGCTTTCTTT. It yields the protein CAISDREGTEAFF.